These T cell receptor beta chains were read from a single sample in a study of cytomegalovirus exposure and HLA in healthy donors. Data came from immunoSEQ multiplex PCR; TCRdb stores just in-frame clones and leaves some out. The profile covers 160,000 or so clones, with roughly 87% appearing a single time and 4.1% taken by the ten largest. The sequenced material came from PBMCs. Every receptor here comes from a man aged 45-65 years in good health and CMV-seropositive. Both conserved end residues are part of each CDR3. D genes are given only for firm matches. Expanded clones are given a class, and other clones once, few, many or no size at all.

>NA|TRBJ2-1|TRBV5-8|TRBD2
CASSLEGRGGSYNEQFF
TGTGCCAGCAGCTTGGAGGGTCGGGGGGGTTCCTACAATGAGCAGTTCTTC
>once|TRBJ2-1|TRBV7-3|NA
CASSLAGANEQFF
TGTGCCAGCAGCTTAGCAGGGGCCAATGAGCAGTTCTTC
>NA|TRBJ2-3|TRBV30|NA
CAHGSTDTQYF
TGTGCCCACGGGAGCACAGATACGCAGTATTTT
>NA|TRBJ1-2|TRBV11-2|TRBD1
CASSWGTGNYGYTF
TGTGCCAGCAGCTGGGGGACAGGAAACTATGGCTACACCTTC
>NA|TRBJ2-3|TRBV7-6|TRBD2
CASSSRLAGGDTQYF
TGTGCCAGCAGCTCCCGACTAGCGGGAGGAGATACGCAGTATTTT
>NA|TRBJ1-6|TRBV5-3|TRBD1
CARSRPQGASYNSPLHF
TGTGCCAGAAGCAGACCACAGGGGGCATCCTATAATTCACCCCTCCACTTT
>NA|TRBJ2-7|TRBV11-3|NA
CASSRHAGSYEQYF
TGTGCCAGCAGCAGACACGCGGGGTCCTACGAGCAGTACTTC
>NA|TRBJ1-1|TRBV19|TRBD1
CASSWGGQGYTEAFF
TGTGCCAGTAGTTGGGGGGGACAGGGGTACACTGAAGCTTTCTTT
>once|TRBJ1-4|TRBV28|NA
CASSSGQTGNEKLFF
TGTGCCAGCAGCTCCGGACAGACCGGTAATGAAAAACTGTTTTTT
>NA|TRBJ2-5|TRBV2|TRBD2
CASSPAGPETQYF
TGTGCCAGCAGCCCAGCGGGACCAGAGACCCAGTACTTC
>once|TRBJ2-5|TRBV11-2|TRBD2
CASSLGSGAAGETQYF
TGTGCCAGCAGCTTAGGGAGCGGGGCCGCAGGGGAGACCCAGTACTTC
>NA|TRBJ2-7|TRBV18|NA
CASSPGAILYEQYF
TGTGCCAGCTCACCGGGGGCTATTTTGTACGAGCAGTACTTC
>NA|TRBJ2-3|TRBV7-3|TRBD2
CASSSSGGPTDTQYF
TGTGCCAGCAGCTCTAGCGGGGGGCCCACAGATACGCAGTATTTT
>NA|TRBJ2-3|TRBV2|NA
CASTMGQRTDTQYF
TGTGCCAGCACGATGGGACAACGCACAGATACGCAGTATTTT
>once|TRBJ2-2|TRBV15|TRBD1
CATSRDRAGGELFF
TGTGCCACCAGCAGGGACAGGGCTGGCGGGGAGCTGTTTTTT
>NA|TRBJ2-7|TRBV27|NA
CASSRGSSYEQYF
TGTGCCAGCAGTAGGGGATCCTCCTACGAGCAGTACTTC
>NA|TRBJ1-1|TRBV4-3|NA
CASSQDRKRATEAFF
TGCGCCAGCAGCCAAGATCGGAAGCGGGCCACTGAAGCTTTCTTT
>NA|TRBJ1-2|TRBV2|TRBD1
CASRGLPGQGARYGYTF
TGTGCCAGCAGAGGCCTTCCGGGACAGGGGGCGCGATATGGCTACACCTTC
>NA|TRBJ2-7|TRBV7-8|TRBD1
CASSIHGQGYYEQYF
TGTGCCAGCAGCATTCATGGACAGGGGTACTACGAGCAGTACTTC
>NA|TRBJ2-7|TRBV5-1|TRBD1
CASSPGQTYEQYF
TGCGCCAGCAGCCCGGGACAGACCTACGAGCAGTACTTC
>NA|TRBJ2-7|TRBV27|TRBD2
CASRGSGRGGDEQYF
TGTGCCAGCAGAGGTAGCGGGAGGGGTGGCGACGAGCAGTACTTC
>NA|TRBJ2-3|TRBV5-1|TRBD1
CASSSRGQGPIDTQYF
TGCGCCAGCAGCTCCCGGGGACAGGGGCCGATTGATACGCAGTATTTT
>NA|TRBJ2-7|TRBV7-2|TRBD2
CASSHGLAGVSEQYF
TGTGCCAGCAGCCACGGACTAGCGGGAGTCTCCGAGCAGTACTTC
>NA|TRBJ2-3|TRBV19|NA
CASSQNTDTQYF
TGTGCCAGTAGCCAAAACACAGATACGCAGTATTTT
>NA|TRBJ2-3|TRBV11-3|TRBD2
CASSRSGMGLGTQYF
TGTGCCAGCAGCCGTAGCGGGATGGGGTTGGGTACGCAGTATTTT
>NA|TRBJ2-7|TRBV5-1|TRBD1
CASSLVGQGNNEQYF
TGCGCCAGCAGCCTGGTGGGACAGGGGAATAACGAGCAGTACTTC
>NA|TRBJ2-3|TRBV4-2|NA
CASSQVDGESTDTQYF
TGTGCCAGCAGCCAAGTTGACGGGGAAAGCACAGATACGCAGTATTTT
>once|TRBJ1-6|TRBV6-1|TRBD1
CASSEAPMDRVFNSPLHF
TGTGCCAGCAGTGAAGCGCCCATGGACAGGGTGTTCAACTCACCCCTCCACTTT
>NA|TRBJ2-2|TRBV7-2|TRBD2
CASSFASSGVFMNTGELFF
TGTGCCAGCAGCTTCGCGTCTAGCGGGGTGTTTATGAACACCGGGGAGCTGTTTTTT
>NA|TRBJ2-3|TRBV19|TRBD2
CASSPRAGGVTDTQYF
TGTGCCAGTAGTCCCCGAGCGGGGGGGGTCACAGATACGCAGTATTTT
>NA|TRBJ1-1|TRBV29-1|TRBD1
CSVSGTVLNTEAFF
TGCAGCGTCTCCGGGACAGTCCTGAACACTGAAGCTTTCTTT
>NA|TRBJ2-5|TRBV5-5|TRBD2
CASSLTRLAGRETQYF
TGTGCCAGCAGCCTCACTAGACTAGCGGGAAGGGAGACCCAGTACTTC
>NA|TRBJ2-5|TRBV25-1|TRBD1
CASSDREQETQYF
TGTGCCAGCAGCGACAGGGAACAAGAGACCCAGTACTTC
>once|TRBJ1-6|TRBV6-1|NA
CASRQNSPLHF
TGTGCCAGCAGACAGAATTCACCCCTCCACTTT